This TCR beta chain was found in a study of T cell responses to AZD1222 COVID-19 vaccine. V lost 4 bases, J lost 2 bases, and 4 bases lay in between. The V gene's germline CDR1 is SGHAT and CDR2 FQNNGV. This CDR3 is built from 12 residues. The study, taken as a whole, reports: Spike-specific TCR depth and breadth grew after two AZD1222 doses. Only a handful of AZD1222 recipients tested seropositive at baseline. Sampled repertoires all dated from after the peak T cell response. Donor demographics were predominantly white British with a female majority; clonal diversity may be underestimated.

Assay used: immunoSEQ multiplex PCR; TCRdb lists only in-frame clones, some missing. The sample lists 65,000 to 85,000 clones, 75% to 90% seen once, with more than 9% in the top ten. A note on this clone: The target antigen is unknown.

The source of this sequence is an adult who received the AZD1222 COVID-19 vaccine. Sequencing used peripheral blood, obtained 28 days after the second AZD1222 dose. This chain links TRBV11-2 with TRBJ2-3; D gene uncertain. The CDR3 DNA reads TGTGCCAGCAGCTACTTCACAGATACGCAGTATTTT. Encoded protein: CASSYFTDTQYF.